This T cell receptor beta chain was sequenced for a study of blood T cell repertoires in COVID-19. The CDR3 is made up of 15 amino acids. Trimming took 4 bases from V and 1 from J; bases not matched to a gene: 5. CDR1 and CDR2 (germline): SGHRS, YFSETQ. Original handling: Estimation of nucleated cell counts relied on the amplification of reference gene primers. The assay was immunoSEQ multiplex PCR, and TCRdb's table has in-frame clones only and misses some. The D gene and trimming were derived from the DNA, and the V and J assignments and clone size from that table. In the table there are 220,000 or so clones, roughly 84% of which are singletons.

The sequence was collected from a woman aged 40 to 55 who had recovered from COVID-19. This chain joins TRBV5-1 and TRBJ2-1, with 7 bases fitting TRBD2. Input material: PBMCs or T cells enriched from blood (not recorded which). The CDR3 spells CASSLLSGSYNEQFF. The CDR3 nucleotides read TGCGCCAGCAGCCTACTTAGCGGGTCCTACAATGAGCAGTTCTTC.